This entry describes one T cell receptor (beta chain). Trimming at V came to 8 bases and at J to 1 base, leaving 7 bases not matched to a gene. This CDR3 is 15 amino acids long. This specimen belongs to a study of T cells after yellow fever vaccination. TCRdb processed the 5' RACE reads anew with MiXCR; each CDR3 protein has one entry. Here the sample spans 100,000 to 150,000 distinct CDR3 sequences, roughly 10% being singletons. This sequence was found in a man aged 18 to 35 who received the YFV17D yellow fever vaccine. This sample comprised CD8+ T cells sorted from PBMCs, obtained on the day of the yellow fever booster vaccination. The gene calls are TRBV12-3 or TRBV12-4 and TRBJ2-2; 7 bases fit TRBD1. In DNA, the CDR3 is TGTGCCAGCTTCAAAGGGGACAGGAACACCGGGGAGCTGTTTTTT. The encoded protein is CASFKGDRNTGELFF.